This paragraph covers one TCR beta chain sequence. Its specificity is unknown. The data belong to a study of PD-L1 blockade in urothelial cancer. Background on the study: At 3 weeks (second dose) and 6 weeks after starting treatment, blood was analyzed.

Trimming took 4 bases from V and 1 from J; bases not matched to a gene: 0. Germline CDR1 SGHTA, CDR2 FQGNSA. The CDR3 contains 14 residues. Only in-frame clones appear in the TCRdb table, and some are missing; sequencing was by immunoSEQ multiplex PCR. The table includes approximately 39,000 clones, around 85% detected once. Documented time point: pretreatment peripheral blood. Study observations and caveats: Prediction of better survival came from below-median pretreatment blood TCR clonality.

The chain links TRBV7-2 to TRBJ2-7, with 11 bases identical to TRBD2. The TCR originated in a man older than 75 with urothelial cancer. Sample: PBMCs, taken around atezolizumab (anti-PD-L1) treatment. CDR3 amino acids: CASSSSGGSYEQYF. The CDR3 region has the DNA TGTGCCAGCAGCTCTAGCGGGGGGTCCTACGAGCAGTACTTC.